The rows below give T cell receptor beta chains drawn from one sample of a study of blood T cell repertoires in COVID-19. Sequencing used immunoSEQ multiplex PCR; TCRdb keeps in-frame clones, though not all of them. This table has about 120,000 clones, over 60% appearing once. Sequenced material: peripheral blood. The receptors originated from a woman of 80 years or more with acute or convalescent COVID-19. The CDR3 runs from the conserved cysteine through the conserved F or W. D genes are given only for firm matches. Only part of the rows carry a size: once, few, many, or a class if the clone is expanded.

CDR3nt | CDR3aa | j_gene | v_gene | d_gene | abundance
TGCGCCAGCAGTTCCGGGTCAGGGGACGCTGAAGCTTTCTTT | CASSSGSGDAEAFF | TRBJ1-1 | TRBV10-1 | - | -
TGTGCCAGCAGCCTAGATGGGACAGGGAGGGATGGCTACACCTTC | CASSLDGTGRDGYTF | TRBJ1-2 | TRBV6-5 | TRBD1 | -
TGTGCCAGCAGTTACTCAGGAGGGCTTAACACTGAAGCTTTCTTT | CASSYSGGLNTEAFF | TRBJ1-1 | TRBV6-6 | - | -
TGTGCCAGCTCACCCCTAGCTCAAGAGACCCAGTACTTC | CASSPLAQETQYF | TRBJ2-5 | TRBV18 | - | -
TGTGCCAGCAGCTTATATCACGAGCAGTACTTC | CASSLYHEQYF | TRBJ2-7 | TRBV7-2 | - | -
TGTGCCAGCAGCTTTTCAGGGTTGGACGAGCAGTACTTC | CASSFSGLDEQYF | TRBJ2-7 | TRBV7-9 | - | -
TGCGCCAGCAGCTTGGGGAGGACAGGGAACTATGGCTACACCTTC | CASSLGRTGNYGYTF | TRBJ1-2 | TRBV5-1 | TRBD1 | once
TGTGCCAGCAGCCAGTCAACGGGTTCGGATACGCAGTATTTT | CASSQSTGSDTQYF | TRBJ2-3 | TRBV3-1/TRBV3-2 | - | -
TGTGCCAGCAGTTTATCGACGGGGGGCAATCAGCCCCAGCATTTT | CASSLSTGGNQPQHF | TRBJ1-5 | TRBV27 | - | -
TGTGCCAGCAGTTACGAGCCGAGCTCCTATAATTCACCCCTCCACTTT | CASSYEPSSYNSPLHF | TRBJ1-6 | TRBV6-5 | - | -
TGTGCCAGCTCACCAAGCCGAAACAGGGAGGGGACCTACAATGAGCAGTTCTTC | CASSPSRNREGTYNEQFF | TRBJ2-1 | TRBV18 | - | few
TGTGCCATCAGTGAGCGCGCCGTGGCCTATAATTCACCCCTCCACTTT | CAISERAVAYNSPLHF | TRBJ1-6 | TRBV10-3 | - | -
TGTGCCAGCAGTTCCGGACTAGCGGGAGGTTGGTATTTT | CASSSGLAGGWYF | TRBJ2-3 | TRBV28 | TRBD2 | -
TGTGCCAGCAGCGTAGCGGGAGGGACGCAGTATTTT | CASSVAGGTQYF | TRBJ2-3 | TRBV7-2 | TRBD2 | -
TGTGCCAGCAGTCTCGGACAATCCTACGAGCAGTACTTC | CASSLGQSYEQYF | TRBJ2-7 | TRBV28 | - | -
TGTGCCAGCTCACTAACCGGGACAGGCTCCTACGAGCAGTACTTC | CASSLTGTGSYEQYF | TRBJ2-7 | TRBV18 | TRBD1 | -